The 12 T cell receptor beta chains presented below share a single source sample, sequenced in a study of blood T cells in healthy people across ages. Primed by a sample-barcoded 5' primer and a J-beta primer mix, a second PCR proceeded for 7 to 11 cycles. TCRdb re-called the 5' RACE reads through MiXCR, storing one row per CDR3 protein. Altogether 1.5 million to 2 million distinct CDR3 sequences are present, roughly 28% being singletons, with the ten largest covering more than 6%. The sequencing sample was made of blood. The receptors come from a woman aged 25 to 39 in good health.

J is TRBJ2-7 and V is TRBV27; the match to TRBD1 covers 7 bases. Germline CDR1 reads MNHEY; CDR2 reads SMNVEV (reference sequence). This CDR3 region has 14 residues. With 2 bases clipped from V and 3 bases from J, the junction kept 4 bases outside the gene matches. Here the CDR3 DNA reads TGTGCCAGCAGTTTAGACCGGGACAGCTACGAGCAGTACGTC. This sequence encodes CASSLDRDSYEQYV.

This clonotype appeared many times. The chain links TRBV6-4 to TRBJ2-1, with 8 nucleotides matching TRBD2. The ends lost 0 bases at V and 10 bases at J; junction bases unmatched: 5. This CDR3 region has 14 residues. Germline V gives CDR1 MRHNA, CDR2 SNTAGT. CDR3 in amino acids: CASSDSSGSDEQFF. The CDR3 DNA reads TGTGCCAGCAGTGACTCCAGCGGGAGTGACGAGCAGTTCTTC.

V usage is TRBV11-2 and J usage is TRBJ1-4, with TRBD1 matching over 9 bases. The junction had 10 bases not matched to a gene; V was cut back by 0 bases and J by 11 bases. CDR1 SGHAT and CDR2 FQNNGV come from the germline V gene. The CDR3 covers 16 residues. CDR3 nucleotide sequence: TGTGCCAGCAGCTTAGATCAGTGGACAGGGGTGCGGAAACTGTTTTTT. Protein product: CASSLDQWTGVRKLFF.

The chain is built from TRBV18 and TRBJ2-1; unclear D gene. This CDR3 comprises 13 residues. Germline values: CDR1 KGHSH, CDR2 LQKENI. V lost 0 bases and J 5 bases, leaving 5 bases between the germline ends. This CDR3 reads CASSPPEHNEQFF. The CDR3 DNA follows: TGTGCCAGCTCACCACCGGAGCACAATGAGCAGTTCTTC.

The V and J genes are TRBV19 and TRBJ2-4; no definite D call. Trimming removed 5 bases at V and 1 base at J, with 6 bases between. Germline-derived CDR1 and CDR2 are LNHDA and SQIVND (reference sequence). This CDR3 has 13 residues. The CDR3 nucleotides read TGTGCCAGTAGTCGGCATGCCAAAAACATTCAGTACTTC. Residues: CASSRHAKNIQYF.

This clonotype has only a few counts. The chain links TRBV7-3 to TRBJ1-2; D ambiguous. The CDR3 covers 15 residues. Germline V CDR1 and CDR2: SGHTA, FQGTGA. V lost 2 bases and J 4 bases, leaving 14 bases between the germline ends. CDR3 protein: CASSLGGGGFYGYTF. The CDR3, as DNA: TGTGCCAGCAGCTTAGGCGGTGGTGGGTTCTATGGCTACACCTTC.

At least ten counts were recorded for this clonotype. The chain has TRBV19 and TRBJ2-7; D may be TRBD1 (7 bases). The CDR3 totals 15 residues. The V end lost 3 bases, the J end lost 3 bases, and 15 bases lay between the germline ends. Germline lookup yields CDR1 LNHDA and CDR2 SQIVND (reference sequence). In DNA, the CDR3 is TGTGCCAGTAGTATCGGAAGTCAGGGGGGCTACGAGCAGTACTTC. As protein: CASSIGSQGGYEQYF. Full variable domain (remainder filled in from reference TRBV19 and TRBJ2-7): DGGITQSPKYLFRKEGQNVTLSCEQNLNHDAMYWYRQDPGQGLRLIYYSQIVNDFQKGDIAEGYSVSREKKESFPLTVTSAQKNPTAFYLCASSIGSQGGYEQYFGPGTRLTVT.

Points on this clonotype: This may be a read error, as it is one base from a much larger clone. The rearrangement uses TRBV6-5 and TRBJ2-7; a possible D gene is TRBD2 (6 bases). The CDR3 has 12 residues. CDR1 MNHEY and CDR2 SVGAGI come from the germline V gene. V was clipped by 10 bases and J by 6 bases, with 16 bases between them. CDR3 amino acids: CATSRGSLEQYF. In nucleotides, the CDR3 is TGTGCCACCTCCCGGGGGAGCCTCGAGCAGTACTTC.

This clonotype was seen a few times. The rearrangement joins TRBV12-3 or TRBV12-4 to TRBJ2-5; 11 nucleotides align to TRBD2. The CDR3 covers 16 residues. The ends lost 3 bases at V and 1 base at J; junction bases unmatched: 4. CDR3 DNA: TGTGCCAGCAGTTTGATACTAGCGGGGGTCCAAGAGACCCAGTACTTC. This translates into CASSLILAGVQETQYF.

V and J are TRBV6-5 and TRBJ2-7; D remains ambiguous. The CDR3 covers 14 residues. V was shortened by 6 bases and J by 4 bases, with 16 bases between the two germline ends. The V gene's germline CDR1 is MNHEY and CDR2 SVGAGI. CDR3 nucleotide sequence: TGTGCCAGCAGGCCCCTGGGCAGCGAGTACGAGCAGTACTTC. Protein sequence: CASRPLGSEYEQYF.

The chain couples TRBV13 to TRBJ2-1; TRBD2 might be the D (6 bases). The CDR3 runs to 13 residues. Looked up from germline, CDR1 is PRHDT and CDR2 is FYEKMQ (reference sequence). V lost 1 base and J 10 bases, leaving 11 bases between the germline ends. Here the CDR3 reads CASSLDQGGEQFF. CDR3 nucleotide sequence: TGTGCCAGCAGCTTAGATCAGGGAGGAGAGCAGTTCTTC. The whole variable domain, filled in from reference TRBV13 and TRBJ2-1, reads AAGVIQSPRHLIKEKRETATLKCYPIPRHDTVYWYQQGPGQDPQFLISFYEKMQSDKGSIPDRFSAQQFSDYHSELNMSSLELGDSALYFCASSLDQGGEQFFGPGTRLTVL.

A word on this clonotype: At one end, the junction sequence differs from germline, possibly due to a read error. The chain recombines TRBV5-1 with TRBJ2-2; D may be TRBD2 (5 bases). Germline CDR1 and CDR2: SGHRS and YFSETQ. The CDR3 is made up of 12 amino acids. The CDR3 region has the DNA TGCGCCAGCAGCCACGTGAACGGGGAGCGGTTTTTT. This codes for CASSHVNGERFF.